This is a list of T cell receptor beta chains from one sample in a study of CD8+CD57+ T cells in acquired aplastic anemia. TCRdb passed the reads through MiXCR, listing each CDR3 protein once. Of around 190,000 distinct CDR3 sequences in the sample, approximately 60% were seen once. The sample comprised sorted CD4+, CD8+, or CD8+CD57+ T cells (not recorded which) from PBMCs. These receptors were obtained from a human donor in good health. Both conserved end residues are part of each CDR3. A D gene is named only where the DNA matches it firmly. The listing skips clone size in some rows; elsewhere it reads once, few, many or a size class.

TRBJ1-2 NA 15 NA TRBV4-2 TGTGCCAGCAGCCTAGAAATAGGACAGAAGAGGGGCTACACCTTC CASSLEIGQKRGYTF
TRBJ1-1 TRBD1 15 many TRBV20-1 TGCAGTGCTAGAGATTGGGCAGGGGGAGTCGCTGAAGCTTTCTTT CSARDWAGGVAEAFF
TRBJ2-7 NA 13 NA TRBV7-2 TGTGCCAGCAGCTTCCCAAGTCGTAACGAGCAGTACTTC CASSFPSRNEQYF
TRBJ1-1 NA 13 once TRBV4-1 TGCGCCAGCAGTCCCCGCGGGGGCACTGAAGCTTTCTTT CASSPRGGTEAFF
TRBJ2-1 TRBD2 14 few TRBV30 TGTGCCTGGATGGGACTAGCGGGAGATCAAGAGCAGTTCTTC CAWMGLAGDQEQFF
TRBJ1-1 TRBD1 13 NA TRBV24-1 TGTGCCACCAGTGATTCGACAGGGGTTGAAGCTTTCTTT CATSDSTGVEAFF
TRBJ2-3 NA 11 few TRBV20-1 TGCAGTGCCGTCTCCGTTGATACGCAGTATTTT CSAVSVDTQYF
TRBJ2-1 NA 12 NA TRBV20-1 TGCAGTGGCAGGTCCGGGGGTAGTGAGCAGTTCTTC CSGRSGGSEQFF
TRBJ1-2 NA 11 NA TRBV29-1 TGCAGCGTCGAAGGGCAGGCGGGCTACACCTTC CSVEGQAGYTF
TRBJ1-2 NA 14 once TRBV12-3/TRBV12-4 TGTGCTAGTGGTACCCCAGGGTCCGGCTATGGCTACACCTTC CASGTPGSGYGYTF
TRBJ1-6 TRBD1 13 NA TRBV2 TGTGCCATTTCCGGGACAGACAATTCACCCCTCCACTTT CAISGTDNSPLHF
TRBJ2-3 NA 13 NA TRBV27 TGTGCCAGCAGTTTACTCGGGACAGATACGCAGTATTTT CASSLLGTDTQYF
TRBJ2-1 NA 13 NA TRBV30 TGTGCCTGGAGTGTGCTGTACTACAATGAGCATTTCTTC CAWSVLYYNEHFF
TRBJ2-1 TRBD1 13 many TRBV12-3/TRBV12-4 TGTGCCAGCAACCCGGACAGGGCAAATGAGCAGTTCTTC CASNPDRANEQFF
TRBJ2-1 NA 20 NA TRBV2 TGTGCCAGCAGTTTAACCCTAGCTTGGGCCACTTTGAGCTCCTACAATGAGCAGTTCTTC CASSLTLAWATLSSYNEQFF
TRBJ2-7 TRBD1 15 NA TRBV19 TGTGCCAGTAGTATAACCGGACAGGGACGGAACGAGCAGTACTTC CASSITGQGRNEQYF
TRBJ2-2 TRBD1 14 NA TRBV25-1 TGTGCCACCCAGGGGACAGGGGGCACCGGGGAGCTGTTTTTT CATQGTGGTGELFF
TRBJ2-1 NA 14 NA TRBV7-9 TGTGCCAGCAGCGCGAAGACAGATTACAATGAGCAGTTCTTC CASSAKTDYNEQFF
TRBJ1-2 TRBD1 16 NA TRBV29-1 TGCAGCGTTGCAGCTGGCAGGGGGCTGGCTAACTATGGCTACACCTTC CSVAAGRGLANYGYTF
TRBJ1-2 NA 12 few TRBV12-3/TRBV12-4 TGTGCCAGCAGTTCCTGGGGGTGGGGCTACACCTTC CASSSWGWGYTF
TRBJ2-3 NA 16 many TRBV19 TGTGCCAGTAGTATAGAGGAGGGGGGTGTCACAGATACGCAGTATTTT CASSIEEGGVTDTQYF
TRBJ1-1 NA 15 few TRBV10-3 TGTGCCATCAGTGAGACAGGGTCCTTGAGTACTGAAGCTTTCTTT CAISETGSLSTEAFF
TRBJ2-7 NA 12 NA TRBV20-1 TGCAGTGCTAGGGCCGGGACGTACGAGCAGTACTTC CSARAGTYEQYF
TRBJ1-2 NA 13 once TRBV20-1 TGCAGTGCCAGTAGCAGGGCCAACTATGGCTACACCTTC CSASSRANYGYTF